Presented here are 27 T cell receptor beta chains from one specimen sequenced in a study of regulatory dendritic cells for organ transplantation. Sequencing used immunoSEQ multiplex PCR; TCRdb keeps in-frame clones, though not all of them. The sample shows over 20,000 clones, about 70% of them seen only once. Sequencing was performed on memory CD4+ T cells from blood. Subset here: CD45RO+ memory T cells. The receptors here all came from a human donor in good health.

This sequence joins TRBV7-9 and TRBJ2-3; 9 nucleotides agree with TRBD1. The CDR3 runs to 16 residues. The germline gives CDR1 SEHNR, CDR2 FQNEAQ (reference sequence). The ends lost 5 bases at V and 2 bases at J; junction bases unmatched: 8. The CDR3 region has the DNA TGTGCCAGCAGCCCTCAGGGACAGGGATTCACAGATACGCAGTATTTT. This encodes CASSPQGQGFTDTQYF. Full variable domain (rest looked up from reference TRBV7-9 and TRBJ2-3): DTGVSQNPRHKITKRGQNVTFRCDPISEHNRLYWYRQTLGQGPEFLTYFQNEAQLEKSRLLSDRFSAERPKGSFSTLEIQRTEQGDSAMYLCASSPQGQGFTDTQYFGPGTRLTVL.

The chain couples TRBV27 to TRBJ2-7, with D possibly being TRBD2 (5 bases). V shed 3 bases and J shed 5 bases, with 5 bases lying between them. The CDR3 length is 11 residues. Germline loops: CDR1 MNHEY, CDR2 SMNVEV (reference sequence). The DNA of the CDR3 is TGTGCCAGCAGTTTCGGGAACGAGCAGTACTTC. This encodes CASSFGNEQYF.

This clone was detected a few times. The V call is TRBV5-1, the J call TRBJ1-6; D might be TRBD1 (6 bases). V lost 3 bases, J lost 5 bases, and 12 bases lay in between. This CDR3 is built from 15 residues. Germline lookup yields CDR1 SGHRS and CDR2 YFSETQ. CDR3 sequence: CASSWRTADNSPLHF. The CDR3, as DNA: TGCGCCAGCAGCTGGAGGACAGCGGATAATTCACCCCTCCACTTT. Full variable domain (missing parts from reference TRBV5-1 and TRBJ1-6): KAGVTQTPRYLIKTRGQQVTLSCSPISGHRSVSWYQQTPGQGLQFLFEYFSETQRNKGNFPGRFSGRQFSNSRSEMNVSTLELGDSALYLCASSWRTADNSPLHFGNGTRLTVT.

The V gene is TRBV18, the J gene TRBJ2-3, with D perhaps TRBD2 (6 bases). Germline V gene lookup returns CDR1 KGHSH and CDR2 LQKENI. Trimming took off 1 base at V and 0 bases at J, with 20 bases between the two ends. The CDR3 is 19 residues long. The CDR3 DNA sequence: TGTGCCAGCTCACCACTTGTAAGCGTCAATAGCGGTAGCACAGATACGCAGTATTTT. This sequence encodes CASSPLVSVNSGSTDTQYF.

This clone has a single count. The CDR3 region has the DNA TGCGCCAGCAGCTTGGTGGCAGGGGGCACCGGGGAGCTGTTTTTT. Its translation is CASSLVAGGTGELFF. The gene calls are TRBV5-1 and TRBJ2-2, with 7 bases identical to TRBD1. The V segment lost 0 bases and the J segment 4 bases; nucleotides outside the gene matches: 3. The CDR3 runs to 15 residues. Germline CDR1 reads SGHRS; CDR2 reads YFSETQ.

In this sample, this clone turned up a few times. The chain combines TRBV6-1 with TRBJ1-5; D gene uncertain. V gave up 4 bases and J gave up 0 bases, with 7 bases separating them. The CDR3 loop spans 14 amino acids. Germline V lookup: CDR1 MNHNS, CDR2 SASEGT. The CDR3 DNA reads TGTGCCAGCAGTGCCGGGATTAGCAATCAGCCCCAGCATTTT. Protein: CASSAGISNQPQHF.

V usage is TRBV23-1 and J usage is TRBJ2-1, with D possibly TRBD1 on 5 matching bases. TRBV23-1 belongs to the ORF category, with a function that is uncertain. The CDR3 runs 13 residues. Trimming left V 1 base short and J 15 bases short, with 16 bases between. CDR3 sequence: CASSQFLWGKGFF. The DNA for the CDR3 is TGCGCCAGCAGTCAATTTTTATGGGGCAAAGGGTTCTTC.

The rearrangement uses TRBV11-3 and TRBJ1-2, with 7 bases that match TRBD1. CDR1 SGHNT and CDR2 YENEEA come from the germline V gene. The V segment lost 5 bases and the J segment 6 bases; nucleotides outside the gene matches: 9. The CDR3 extends over 14 amino acids. Here the CDR3 reads CASSARQGTDGYTF. In nucleotides, the CDR3 is TGTGCCAGCAGCGCCCGACAGGGTACGGATGGCTACACCTTC.

Points on this clone: Germline is not matched at one junction end, which may reflect a read error. The CDR3 loop is CAGSSTRGGYEQYF. The CDR3 region has the DNA TGCGCCGGCAGCTCTACTAGGGGGGGGTACGAGCAGTACTTC. The rearrangement links TRBV5-1 to TRBJ2-7; TRBD2 might be the D (7 bases). The CDR3 is 14 residues long. The germline CDR1 and CDR2 sequences are SGHRS and YFSETQ.

This clone was seen once. The rearrangement uses TRBV18 and TRBJ1-2, with a possible D match to TRBD1 (6 bases). Trimming took off 6 bases at V and 8 bases at J, with 16 bases between the two ends. CDR1 and CDR2 from the germline V gene are KGHSH and LQKENI. The CDR3 has 13 residues. DNA of the CDR3: TGTGCCAGCTCGCCCGAAAACAGGGCAGGCTACACCTTC. Its translation: CASSPENRAGYTF.

J is TRBJ1-1 and V is TRBV5-1; the D gene is possibly TRBD1 (6 bases). Germline V CDR1 and CDR2: SGHRS, YFSETQ. V lost 4 bases, J lost 1 base, and 11 bases lay in between. The CDR3 covers 14 residues. CDR3 sequence: CASSPPGQNTEAFF. The CDR3 DNA is TGCGCCAGCAGCCCGCCGGGACAGAACACTGAAGCTTTCTTT.

This clone was observed a handful of times. V gene TRBV19 combines with J gene TRBJ2-3; 7 bases are a match to TRBD2. This CDR3 has 16 residues. Germline V gene sequence: CDR1 LNHDA, CDR2 SQIVND (reference sequence). V shed 11 bases and J 0 bases; nucleotides not matched to a gene: 14. Written as DNA, the CDR3 is TGTGCCTCGACTACGGGGGGTCCTCTTAGCACAGATACGCAGTATTTT. Protein sequence: CASTTGGPLSTDTQYF.

This clone turned up a few times. The chain combines TRBV27 with TRBJ1-1; 9 bases are a match to TRBD1. V trimming: 5 bases; J trimming: 5 bases; junction bases outside the gene matches: 9. Germline CDR1 reads MNHEY; CDR2 reads SMNVEV (reference sequence). This CDR3 is built from 15 residues. For the CDR3, the DNA is TGTGCCAGCAGTACCGGGACAGGGATGGGGACTGAAGCTTTCTTT. Translating gives CASSTGTGMGTEAFF.

For the CDR3, the DNA is TGTGCCAGCAGTTACCATACAGGCTCCTACGAGCAGTACTTC. This sequence encodes CASSYHTGSYEQYF. V and J are TRBV6-5 and TRBJ2-7; a possible D gene is TRBD1 (5 bases). This CDR3 is built from 14 residues. Trimming removed 2 bases at V and 0 bases at J, with 8 bases between. CDR1 and CDR2 (germline): MNHEY, SVGAGI.

The rearrangement uses TRBV5-1 and TRBJ1-6; 8 positions agree with TRBD1. J was trimmed by 8 bases and V by 5 bases; bases with no gene match: 6. Germline CDR1 is SGHRS and CDR2 is YFSETQ. This CDR3 has 14 residues. The CDR3 here is CASRQGQGDSPLHF. DNA for the CDR3: TGCGCCAGCAGACAAGGACAGGGCGATTCACCCCTCCACTTT.

The chain uses TRBV7-9 and TRBJ2-5, with a possible D match to TRBD1 (6 bases). The CDR3 sequence is 13 residues long. Trimming took 1 base from V and 4 from J, leaving 7 bases between them. Germline CDR1 and CDR2: SEHNR and FQNEAQ (reference sequence). CDR3 coding DNA: TGTGCCAGCAGCTTAGGGGGGCGAGAGACCCAGTACTTC. The encoded protein is CASSLGGRETQYF.

V and J are TRBV2 and TRBJ1-2; D gene unclear. The CDR3 is 14 amino acids. Per the germline V gene, CDR1 is SNHLY and CDR2 is FYNNEI. Trimming removed 7 bases at V and 2 bases at J, with 14 bases between. In DNA form, the CDR3 reads TGTGCCAGCATTCAGGCAAGGATCAACTATGGCTACACCTTC. The encoded protein is CASIQARINYGYTF.

The chain couples TRBV7-3 to TRBJ2-5; D is perhaps TRBD2 (5 bases). There are 14 residues in the CDR3. The germline V gene encodes CDR1 SGHTA and CDR2 FQGTGA. The V gene lost 5 bases and the J gene lost 4 bases, with 14 bases spanning the gap. The CDR3 loop reads CASSPNGVGETQYF. CDR3 DNA: TGTGCCAGCAGCCCCAACGGGGTCGGAGAGACCCAGTACTTC.

This chain connects TRBV27 to TRBJ2-5, with D possibly being TRBD1 (6 bases). Trimming cost V 4 bases and J 5 bases, with 14 bases left between them. Germline assignment: CDR1 MNHEY and CDR2 SMNVEV (reference sequence). The CDR3 is made up of 14 amino acids. CDR3 coding DNA: TGTGCCAGCAGTTCATACAGGGATCTGGAGACCCAGTACTTC. Protein product: CASSSYRDLETQYF.

The chain carries TRBV27 and TRBJ1-2; no clear D gene. Germline V CDR1 and CDR2: MNHEY, SMNVEV (reference sequence). The CDR3 runs 13 residues. The germline V and J ends were trimmed by 6 bases and 6 bases, with 14 bases remaining between them. The CDR3 region is CASRRAAVHGYTF. The CDR3 region has the DNA TGTGCCAGCAGGAGGGCGGCAGTCCATGGCTACACCTTC.

The rearrangement links TRBV2 to TRBJ1-5; weak D call: TRBD1 (6 bases). CDR3 length: 14 amino acids. V lost 4 bases and J lost 3, with 10 bases in between. Looked up from germline, CDR1 is SNHLY and CDR2 is FYNNEI. The CDR3: CASSATGFNQPQHF. The CDR3, as DNA: TGTGCCAGCAGTGCGACAGGCTTCAATCAGCCCCAGCATTTT. The full variable domain, rest sourced from reference TRBV2 and TRBJ1-5, is EPEVTQTPSHQVTQMGQEVILRCVPISNHLYFYWYRQILGQKVEFLVSFYNNEISEKSEIFDDQFSVERPDGSNFTLKIRSTKLEDSAMYFCASSATGFNQPQHFGDGTRLSIL.

The V call is TRBV6-6, the J call TRBJ1-3; perhaps TRBD1 as D (5 bases). The V gene's germline CDR1 is MNHNY and CDR2 SVGAGI (reference sequence). This CDR3 region has 14 residues. Trimming pared 6 bases from V and 9 bases from J, leaving 18 bases between. The CDR3 DNA follows: TGTGCCAGCAGCATTCTAGGCGCGGGGGGCACCATATATTTT. Translation gives CASSILGAGGTIYF.

The chain carries TRBV18 and TRBJ2-5; weak D call: TRBD2 (5 bases). The germline V gene encodes CDR1 KGHSH and CDR2 LQKENI. The CDR3 loop spans 15 amino acids. Trimming shortened V by 4 bases and J by 2 bases, and 14 bases separated the two germline ends. The CDR3 DNA reads as TGTGCCAGCTCACTCCGGGGTGGAGTTCAAGAGACCCAGTACTTC. Encoded protein: CASSLRGGVQETQYF.

The chain uses TRBV19 and TRBJ2-7, with D unresolved. In germline, CDR1 is LNHDA, CDR2 SQIVND (reference sequence). The CDR3 totals 13 residues. V was pared by 1 base and J by 2 bases, with 6 bases between. CDR3 residues: CASSIAPTYEQYF. The CDR3, as DNA: TGTGCCAGTAGTATAGCCCCAACCTACGAGCAGTACTTC.

Turning to this clone: The sample holds other DNA sequences that translate to the same CDR3. The rearrangement links TRBV5-1 to TRBJ1-2, with D uncertain. V shed 0 bases and J shed 4 bases, with 10 bases lying between them. Germline-derived CDR1 and CDR2 are SGHRS and YFSETQ. The CDR3 loop spans 14 amino acids. The CDR3 loop is CASSLGSGVYGYTF. The CDR3 DNA reads as TGCGCCAGCAGCTTGGGCAGCGGGGTCTATGGCTACACCTTC.

CDR3 sequence: CASSLAGGIEAFF. The CDR3, as DNA: TGCGCCAGCAGCTTGGCCGGAGGAATTGAAGCTTTCTTT. The V and J genes are TRBV5-1 and TRBJ1-1; D is uncertain. V was trimmed by 0 bases and J by 7 bases, leaving 10 bases between them. In germline, CDR1 is SGHRS, CDR2 YFSETQ. This CDR3 contains 13 residues.

The chain has TRBV7-8 and TRBJ2-2; 7 positions match TRBD2. The germline gives CDR1 SGHVS, CDR2 FQNEAQ. The CDR3 sequence is 16 residues long. The J segment lost 1 base and the V segment lost 1 base, leaving 3 bases of the junction unmatched. The CDR3 DNA reads as TGTGCCAGCAGCTTAGGGGGGGGGTTGAACACCGGGGAGCTGTTTTTT. It yields the protein CASSLGGGLNTGELFF.